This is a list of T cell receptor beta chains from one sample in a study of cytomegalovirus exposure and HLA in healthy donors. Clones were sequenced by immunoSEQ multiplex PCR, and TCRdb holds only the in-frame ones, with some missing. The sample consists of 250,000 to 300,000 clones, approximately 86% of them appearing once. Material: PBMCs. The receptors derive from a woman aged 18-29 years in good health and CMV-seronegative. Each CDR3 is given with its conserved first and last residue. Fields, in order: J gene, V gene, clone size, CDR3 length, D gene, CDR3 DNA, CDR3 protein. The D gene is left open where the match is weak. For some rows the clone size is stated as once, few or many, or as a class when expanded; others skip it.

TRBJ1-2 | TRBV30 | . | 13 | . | TGTGCCTGGAGTGTAGAGCCTCTCTATGGCTACACCTTC | CAWSVEPLYGYTF
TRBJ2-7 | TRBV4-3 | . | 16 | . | TGCGCCAGCAGCCAAGATCAGGGCCCAGTTTCCTACGAGCAGTACTTC | CASSQDQGPVSYEQYF
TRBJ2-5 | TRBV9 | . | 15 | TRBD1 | TGTGCCAGCAGCGTAGGTGGGACAGACCAAGAGACCCAGTACTTC | CASSVGGTDQETQYF
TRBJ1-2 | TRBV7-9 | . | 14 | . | TGTGCCAGCAGCGTTAGGGCGGGGAGCTATGGCTACACCTTC | CASSVRAGSYGYTF
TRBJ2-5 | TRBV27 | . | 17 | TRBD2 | TGTGCCAGCAGTTCCCGGACTAGCGGGAGGGCCAGTGAGACCCAGTACTTC | CASSSRTSGRASETQYF
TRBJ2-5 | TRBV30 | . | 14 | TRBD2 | TGTGCCTGGACTAGCGGGGGGTCCCAAGAGACCCAGTACTTC | CAWTSGGSQETQYF
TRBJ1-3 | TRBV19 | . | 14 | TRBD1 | TGTGCCAGCGGTACAGGGGTGGCCGGAAACACCATATATTTT | CASGTGVAGNTIYF
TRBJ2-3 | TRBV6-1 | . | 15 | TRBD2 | TGTGCCAGCAGTAAGACTAGCGGGGGCACAGATACGCAGTATTTT | CASSKTSGGTDTQYF
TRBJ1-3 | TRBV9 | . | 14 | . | TGTGCCAGCAGCGTAGACGGGATTGGAAACACCATATATTTT | CASSVDGIGNTIYF
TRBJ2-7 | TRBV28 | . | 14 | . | TGTGCCAGCAGTTTAGATAGTGAGGCCTACGAGCAGTACTTC | CASSLDSEAYEQYF
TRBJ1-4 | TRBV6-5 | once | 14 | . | TGTGCCAGCAGTTATGGGGGGGCCTATGAAAAACTGTTTTTT | CASSYGGAYEKLFF
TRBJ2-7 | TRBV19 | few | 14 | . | TGTGCCAGTAGACCTTTTGGGACACAAGGCGAGCAGTACTTC | CASRPFGTQGEQYF
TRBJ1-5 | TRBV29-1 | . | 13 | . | TGCAGCGTTGCTGGGGGCCTTAATCAGCCCCAGCATTTT | CSVAGGLNQPQHF
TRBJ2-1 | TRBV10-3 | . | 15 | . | TGTGCCATCAGTGTATCGGACTACGTCTACAATGAGCAGTTCTTC | CAISVSDYVYNEQFF
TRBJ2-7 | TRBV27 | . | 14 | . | TGTGCCAGCAGTTTAATCAGCGGCCCCTACGAGCAGTACTTC | CASSLISGPYEQYF
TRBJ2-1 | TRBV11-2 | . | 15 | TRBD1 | TGTGCCAGCAGCCGAAGGGACAGAACCTACAATGAGCAGTTCTTC | CASSRRDRTYNEQFF
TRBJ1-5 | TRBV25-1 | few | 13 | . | TGTGCCAGCAGTGAAGTGGGGGGTCAGCCCCAGCATTTT | CASSEVGGQPQHF
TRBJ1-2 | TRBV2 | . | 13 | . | TGTGCCAGCAGTATACAGGAGAACTATGGCTACACCTTC | CASSIQENYGYTF
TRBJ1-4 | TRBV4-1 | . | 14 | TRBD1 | TGCGCCAGCAGCCACAGGGGGTTGGGTGAAAAACTGTTTTTT | CASSHRGLGEKLFF
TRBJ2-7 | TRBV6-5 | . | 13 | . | TGTGCCAGCAGTACCCTAGCGAACTACGAGCAGTACTTC | CASSTLANYEQYF
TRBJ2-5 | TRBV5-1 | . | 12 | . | TGCGCCAGCAGCTTGGCCTTGGAGACCCAGTACTTC | CASSLALETQYF
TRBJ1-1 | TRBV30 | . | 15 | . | TGTGCCTGGAGTGGAAGACAGGCTTGGTACACTGAAGCTTTCTTT | CAWSGRQAWYTEAFF
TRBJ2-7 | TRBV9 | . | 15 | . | TGTGCCAGCAGTCCCGGCCAGCGCACCTCCTACGAGCAGTACTTC | CASSPGQRTSYEQYF
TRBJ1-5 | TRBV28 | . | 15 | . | TGTGCCAGCAGTTTGGGGGCGTGGGGCAATCAGCCCCAGCATTTT | CASSLGAWGNQPQHF
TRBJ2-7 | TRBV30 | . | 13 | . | TGTGCCTGGAGTGTATGGCGGCTCGCTGAGCAGTACTTC | CAWSVWRLAEQYF
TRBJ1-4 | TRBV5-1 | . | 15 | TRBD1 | TGCGCCAGCAGCTTTCAGGGGGCTCCTAATGAAAAACTGTTTTTT | CASSFQGAPNEKLFF
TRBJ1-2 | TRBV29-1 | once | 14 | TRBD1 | TGCAGCGTTGAAGGGGCCAGGGGGCTTTCTGGCTACGCCTTC | CSVEGARGLSGYAF
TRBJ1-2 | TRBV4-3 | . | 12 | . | TGCGCCAGCAGCCAAGATAGGGGAGGCTACACCTTC | CASSQDRGGYTF
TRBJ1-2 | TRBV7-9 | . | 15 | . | TGTGCCAGCAGCTTAATGGCCAGCGCCCAGTATGGCTACACCTTC | CASSLMASAQYGYTF
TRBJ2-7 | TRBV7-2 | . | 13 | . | TGTGCCAGCAGCCCGCAAGACATCTACGAGCAGTACTTC | CASSPQDIYEQYF
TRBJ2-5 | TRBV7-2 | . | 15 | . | TGTGCCAGCAGCGGAGGGGCCGATTTTGGCCAGACCCAGTACTTC | CASSGGADFGQTQYF
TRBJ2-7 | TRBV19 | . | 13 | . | TGTGCCAGTAGCCTGGACATACCGAGCGAGCAGTACTTC | CASSLDIPSEQYF
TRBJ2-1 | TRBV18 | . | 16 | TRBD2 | TGTGCCAGCTCACCACGGGTCACTAGCGGGGCTGGTGAGCAGTTCTTC | CASSPRVTSGAGEQFF
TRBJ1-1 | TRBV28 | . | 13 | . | TGTGCCAGCAGTTTTCCAAGTTTAGCTGAAGCTTTCTTT | CASSFPSLAEAFF
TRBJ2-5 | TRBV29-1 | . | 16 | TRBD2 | TGCAGCGCTGTGTCCCTAGCGGGGGCATACCAAGAGACCCAGTACTTC | CSAVSLAGAYQETQYF
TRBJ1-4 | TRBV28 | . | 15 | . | TGTGCCAGCAGTTCCACAGGCCAGGATAATGAAAAACTGTTTTTT | CASSSTGQDNEKLFF
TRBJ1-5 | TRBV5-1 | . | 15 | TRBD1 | TGCGCCAGCAGCGGCGGGACAGGTCTCAATCAGCCCCAGCATTTT | CASSGGTGLNQPQHF
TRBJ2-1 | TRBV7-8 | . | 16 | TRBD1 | TGTGCCAGCAGCCCTTATTCGAGGACAGGGCTCAATGAGCAGTTCTTC | CASSPYSRTGLNEQFF
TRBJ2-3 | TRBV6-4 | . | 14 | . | TGTGCCAGCAGTTTAACGGGTAGCACAGATACGCAGTATTTT | CASSLTGSTDTQYF
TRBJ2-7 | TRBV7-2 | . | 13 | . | TGTGCCAGCAGCTTAGCACTCTCGTTGGAGCAGTACTTC | CASSLALSLEQYF
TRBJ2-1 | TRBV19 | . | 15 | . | TGTGCCAGTACCCAAGGGGGGGGGCCCTACAATGAGCAGTTCTTC | CASTQGGGPYNEQFF
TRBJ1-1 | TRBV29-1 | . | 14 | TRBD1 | TGCAGCGTTGAGGACAGGTTCCCGGACACTGAAGCTTTCTTT | CSVEDRFPDTEAFF
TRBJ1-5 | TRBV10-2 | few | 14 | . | TGCGCCAGCACTCAGGGCCATAGCAATCAGCCCCAGCATTTT | CASTQGHSNQPQHF
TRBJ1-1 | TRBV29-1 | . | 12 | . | TGCAGCGTTGCAGCAGGGAACACTGAAGCTTTCTTT | CSVAAGNTEAFF
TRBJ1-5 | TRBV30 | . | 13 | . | TGTGCCTGGAGTACCAGTGGCAATCAGCCCCAGCATTTT | CAWSTSGNQPQHF